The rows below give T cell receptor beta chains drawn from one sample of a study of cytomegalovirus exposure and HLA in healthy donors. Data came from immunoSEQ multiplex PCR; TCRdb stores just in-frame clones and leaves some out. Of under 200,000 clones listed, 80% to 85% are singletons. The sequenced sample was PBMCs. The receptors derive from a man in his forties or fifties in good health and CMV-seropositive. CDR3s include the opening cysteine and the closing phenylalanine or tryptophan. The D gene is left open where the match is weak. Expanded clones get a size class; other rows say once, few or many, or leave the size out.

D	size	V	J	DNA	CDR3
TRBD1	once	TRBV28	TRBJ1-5	TGTGCCAGCAGTTCGGGACAGGGAGGTATACAGCCCCAGCATTTT	CASSSGQGGIQPQHF
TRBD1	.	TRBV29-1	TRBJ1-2	TGCAGCGTTGGAATGGGACAGACCCACGGCTACACCTTC	CSVGMGQTHGYTF
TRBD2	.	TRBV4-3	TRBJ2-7	TGCGCCAGCAGCCAAGATTTCGGGGGGGGGCCCTACGAGCAGTACTTC	CASSQDFGGGPYEQYF
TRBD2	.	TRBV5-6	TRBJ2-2	TGTGCCAGCAGGGCCATATGGGGGACTAGCGGCACCGGGGAGCTGTTTTTT	CASRAIWGTSGTGELFF
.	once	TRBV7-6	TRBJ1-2	TGTGCCAGCAGCTCGAGTCGGGGGGGGTCCTATGGCTACACCTTC	CASSSSRGGSYGYTF
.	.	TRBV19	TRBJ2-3	TGTGCCAGTAGCCCGACTAGCACAGATACGCAGTATTTT	CASSPTSTDTQYF
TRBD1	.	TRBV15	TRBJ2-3	TGTGCCACCAGCGGCAAAAGACAGGGGAGTACAGATACGCAGTATTTT	CATSGKRQGSTDTQYF
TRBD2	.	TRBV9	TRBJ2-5	TGTGCCAGCAGCGTATCCAGCGGGGGTGAGACCCAGTACTTC	CASSVSSGGETQYF
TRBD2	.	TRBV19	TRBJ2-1	TGTGCCAGTAGTATAGAGGGAGCGGGGGGGAACAATGAGCAGTTCTTC	CASSIEGAGGNNEQFF
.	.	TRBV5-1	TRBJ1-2	TGCGCCAGCAGCTTCACAGGGTATGATGGCTACACCTTC	CASSFTGYDGYTF
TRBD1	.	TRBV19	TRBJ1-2	TGTGCCAGTAGTATCCTCCCCGGACAGGGAACAAACTATGGCTACACCTTC	CASSILPGQGTNYGYTF
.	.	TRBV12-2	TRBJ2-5	TGTGCAAGTCGCTCGATAGCGGGGACAGGGGAGACCCAGTACTTC	CASRSIAGTGETQYF
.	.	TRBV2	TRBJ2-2	TGTGCCAGCAGTGTGGAGGCCGCGAACACCGGGGAGCTGTTTTTT	CASSVEAANTGELFF
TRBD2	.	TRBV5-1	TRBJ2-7	TGCGCCAGCAGCTTGGGGTCCAGCGGGGGATACGAGCAGTACTTC	CASSLGSSGGYEQYF
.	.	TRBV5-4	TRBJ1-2	TGTGCCAGCAGCTTGGACAGGAAAAGGGGACTAGGCTATGGCTACACCTTC	CASSLDRKRGLGYGYTF
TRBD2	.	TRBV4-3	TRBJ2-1	TGCGCCAGCAGCCAAGATGAAGCGGGGGGTCCCTACAATGAGCAGTTCTTC	CASSQDEAGGPYNEQFF
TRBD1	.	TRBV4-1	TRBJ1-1	TGCGCCAGCAGCCCCAGGGACAGCGACACTGAAGCTTTCTTT	CASSPRDSDTEAFF
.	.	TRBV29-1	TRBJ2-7	TGCAGCGTGGGTCTAGGGGGGGCTGTCTACGAGCAGTACTTC	CSVGLGGAVYEQYF
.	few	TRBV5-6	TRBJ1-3	TGTGCCAGCAGTAGAACAGGGTCTGGAAACACCATATATTTT	CASSRTGSGNTIYF
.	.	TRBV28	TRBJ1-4	TGTGCCAGCAGTGTGACGGGGAATGAAAAACTGTTTTTT	CASSVTGNEKLFF
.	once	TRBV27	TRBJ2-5	TGTGCCAGCAGTTTAGGTCAGGCCGTCCAAGAGACCCAGTACTTC	CASSLGQAVQETQYF
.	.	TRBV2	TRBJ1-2	TGTGCCCTCCGACAGAACTCCTATGGCTACACCTTC	CALRQNSYGYTF
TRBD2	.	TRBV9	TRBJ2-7	TGTGCCAGCAGCGTACAGGGACTAGGCCCCTACGAGCAGTACTTC	CASSVQGLGPYEQYF
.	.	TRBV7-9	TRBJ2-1	TGTTCCAGCAGCTTACGGTACAATGAGCAGTTCTTC	CSSSLRYNEQFF
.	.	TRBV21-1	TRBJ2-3	TGTGCCAGCAGACTGAGATTACCTTACACAGATACGCAGTATTTT	CASRLRLPYTDTQYF
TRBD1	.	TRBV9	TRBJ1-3	TGTGCCAGCAGCGCTCAAGACAGGGTGAACGGAAACACCATATATTTT	CASSAQDRVNGNTIYF
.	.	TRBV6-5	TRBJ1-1	TGTGCCAGCAGAACAGGGCTGGTGAACACTGAAGCTTTCTTT	CASRTGLVNTEAFF
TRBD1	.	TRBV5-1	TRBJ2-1	TGCGCCAGCAGCTTGGCCGCGACAGGGGTCAATGAGCAGTTCTTC	CASSLAATGVNEQFF
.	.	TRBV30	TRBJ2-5	TGTGCCTGGAGTCCCGTCGAGACCCAGTACTTC	CAWSPVETQYF
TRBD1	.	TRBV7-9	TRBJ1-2	TGTGCCAGCAGCGGACTGGACAGGGCCCTGTCTTATGGCTACACCTTC	CASSGLDRALSYGYTF
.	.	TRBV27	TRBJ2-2	TGTGCCAGCAACCCAGGGGTTTTACCCGGGGAGCTGTTTTTT	CASNPGVLPGELFF
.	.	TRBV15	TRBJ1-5	TGTGCCACCAGCAGAGACGGGGGAAGCAATCAGCCCCAGCATTTT	CATSRDGGSNQPQHF
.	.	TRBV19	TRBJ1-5	TGTGCCACTACCGACACCCCTTATCAGCCCCAGCATTTT	CATTDTPYQPQHF
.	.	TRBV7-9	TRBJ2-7	TGTGCCAGCAGCTTAGGGGACATCTCCTACGAGCAGTACTTC	CASSLGDISYEQYF
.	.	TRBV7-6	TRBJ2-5	TGTGCCAGCAGCTTAGCGGAGGGAGAGACCCAGTACTTC	CASSLAEGETQYF
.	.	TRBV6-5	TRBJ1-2	TGTGCCAGCAGTTTTGGGCAGGCTGGGGGCTACACCTTC	CASSFGQAGGYTF
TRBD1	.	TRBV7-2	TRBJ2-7	TGTGCCAGCAGTTACAGGGGGCCCAACGAGCAGTACTTC	CASSYRGPNEQYF
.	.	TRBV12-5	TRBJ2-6	TGTGCTAGTGGTATGACAGACCCCGGGGCCAACGTCCTGACTTTC	CASGMTDPGANVLTF
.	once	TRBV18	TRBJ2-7	TGTGCCAGCTCACCACAGAGTAACTACGAGCAGTACTTC	CASSPQSNYEQYF
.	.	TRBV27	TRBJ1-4	TGTGCCAGCAGGGGTCCGAGGTCTAATGAAAAACTGTTTTTT	CASRGPRSNEKLFF
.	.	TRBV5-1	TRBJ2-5	TGCGCCAGCAGCCCGGGGGTGGGCAGAAACATGAAAGAGACCCAGTACTTC	CASSPGVGRNMKETQYF
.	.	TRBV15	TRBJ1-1	TGTGCCACCAGCAGAACTTTAGAGGTTGAAGCTTTCTTT	CATSRTLEVEAFF
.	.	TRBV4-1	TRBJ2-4	TGCGCCAGCCACAAGATTGCCGGAGGGGGGGAGGACATTCAGTACTTC	CASHKIAGGGEDIQYF
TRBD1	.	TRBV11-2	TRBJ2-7	TGTGCCAGCAGCTTGGCCGGGACAGCCTCCTACGAGCAGTACTTC	CASSLAGTASYEQYF
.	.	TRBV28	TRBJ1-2	TGTGCCAGCACACAACAGGACTATGGCTACACCTTC	CASTQQDYGYTF
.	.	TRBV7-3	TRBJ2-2	TGTGCCAGCAGCTTTGACGGGGGAGCCGCCGGGGAGCTGTTTTTT	CASSFDGGAAGELFF
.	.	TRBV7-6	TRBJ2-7	TGTGCCAGCAGCCCAGGGGAGATAGAGGGTTCCTACGAGCAGTACTTC	CASSPGEIEGSYEQYF
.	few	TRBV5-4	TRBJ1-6	TGTGCCAGCAGTAGGGACATTTCCCCACCCCTCCACTTT	CASSRDISPPLHF
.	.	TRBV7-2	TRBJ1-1	TGTGCCAGCAGCTTGCAGGGTCTCGGCACTGAAGCTTTCTTT	CASSLQGLGTEAFF
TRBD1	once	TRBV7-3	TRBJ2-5	TGTGCCAGCAGCTTAAAACAGGGGGAGACCCAGTACTTC	CASSLKQGETQYF
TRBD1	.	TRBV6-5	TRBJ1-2	TGTGCCAGCAGTTTCCGGCGGTCAGGGGGTTGGGGCTACACCTTC	CASSFRRSGGWGYTF
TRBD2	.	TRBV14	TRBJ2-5	TGTGCCAGCAGCCATACCCGGACTAGACAAGAGACCCAGTACTTC	CASSHTRTRQETQYF
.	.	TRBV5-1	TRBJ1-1	TGCGCCAGCAGCATGGGGGGCGGCTCGAACACTGAAGCTTTCTTT	CASSMGGGSNTEAFF
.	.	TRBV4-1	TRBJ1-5	TGCGCCAGCAGCCAGATCCGAGTTAGCAATCAGCCCCAGCATTTT	CASSQIRVSNQPQHF
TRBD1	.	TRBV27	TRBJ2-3	TGTGCCAGCAGTTACAGGGGTTCGGCAGATACGCAGTATTTT	CASSYRGSADTQYF
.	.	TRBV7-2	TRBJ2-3	TGTGCCAGCAGCCCGTCCGCGGGGCGCACAGATACGCAGTATTTT	CASSPSAGRTDTQYF
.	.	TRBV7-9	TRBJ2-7	TGTGCCAGCAGCAGGACTGGGGCCTACGAGCAGTACTTC	CASSRTGAYEQYF
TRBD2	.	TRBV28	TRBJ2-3	TGTGCCAGCACCCCCCGGGGGGGCCGCACAGATACGCAGTATTTT	CASTPRGGRTDTQYF
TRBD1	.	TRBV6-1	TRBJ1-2	TGTGCCAGCAGTGAAGACTATAGGACAGGGGCTGGCTACACCTTC	CASSEDYRTGAGYTF
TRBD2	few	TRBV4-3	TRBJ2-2	TGCGCCAGCAGCCAAGTAGCGGGGGCGGGCACCGGGGAGCTGTTTTTT	CASSQVAGAGTGELFF